The 9 T cell receptor beta chains given below trace back to one sample, sequenced in a study of blood T cells in healthy people across ages. Combining a sample-barcoded 5' primer with a J-beta primer mix, a second PCR ran for roughly 7 to 11 cycles. TCRdb re-derived calls from the 5' RACE reads in MiXCR, one entry per CDR3 protein. The table shows hundreds of thousands of distinct CDR3 sequences, with 40% to 45% occurring only once. The source material was blood. These receptors were collected from an elderly man in good health.

CDR3 protein: CASSFEANTGELFF. In DNA form, the CDR3 reads TGCGCCAGCAGCTTCGAAGCGAACACCGGGGAGCTGTTTTTT. The chain uses TRBV5-1 and TRBJ2-2; D is uncertain. Trimming removed 2 bases at V and 0 bases at J, with 5 bases between. CDR3 length equals 14 residues. Germline CDR1 reads SGHRS; CDR2 reads YFSETQ.

This sequence joins TRBV20-1 and TRBJ2-2; 7 nucleotides line up with TRBD1. The germline CDR1 and CDR2 sequences are DFQATT and SNEGSKA (reference sequence). The length of the CDR3 is 13 residues. V shed 4 bases, J shed 5 bases, and the junction held 4 bases outside the gene matches. In DNA, the CDR3 is TGCAGTGCTAAGCCAGGGGGTACCGGGGAGCTGTTTTTT. Translating it yields CSAKPGGTGELFF.

The chain carries TRBV12-3 or TRBV12-4 and TRBJ2-5; TRBD2 matches at 9 bases. Germline trimming cut 3 bases from V and 6 bases from J; bases unmatched to any gene: 8. The CDR3 is 15 residues long. CDR3 protein: CASSFGGGASKTQYF. CDR3 bases: TGTGCCAGCAGTTTTGGCGGGGGGGCCAGTAAGACCCAGTACTTC.

The chain's CDR3 is CASSSLAGVPTDTQYF. The CDR3 nucleotides read TGTGCCAGCAGCTCACTAGCGGGGGTACCCACAGATACGCAGTATTTT. V is TRBV11-2 and J is TRBJ2-3; 11 bases are shared with TRBD2. The ends lost 4 bases at V and 2 bases at J; junction bases unmatched: 5. The CDR3 extends over 16 amino acids. Per germline, CDR1 SGHAT and CDR2 FQNNGV.

CDR3 in DNA: TGCGCCAGCAGCCGATCGACAGGGGTGAACACTGAAGCTTTCTTT. Translating gives CASSRSTGVNTEAFF. V and J are TRBV4-3 and TRBJ1-1; 8 bases fit TRBD1. This CDR3 has 15 amino acids. Germline V gives CDR1 LGHNA, CDR2 YSLEER. The trim removed 4 bases at V and 0 bases at J, leaving 4 bases unmatched.

This clonotype has only a few counts. The chain employs TRBV29-1 and TRBJ2-7; D may be TRBD1 (5 bases). The CDR3 contains 12 residues. Germline V gives CDR1 SQVTM, CDR2 ANQGSEA. The V gene lost 7 bases and the J gene lost 4 bases, with 14 bases spanning the gap. The CDR3 here is CSAGLTVYEQYF. The CDR3 DNA reads as TGCAGCGCAGGGTTGACGGTATACGAGCAGTACTTC.

This rearrangement joins TRBV27 to TRBJ2-3; 11 nucleotides match TRBD2. Losses at the gene ends were 6 bases for V and 0 bases for J; bases not matched to a gene: 8. Germline V gene data show CDR1 as MNHEY and CDR2 as SMNVEV (reference sequence). The CDR3 length is 17 residues. CDR3 region: CASSHGLAGPSTDTQYF. CDR3 DNA sequence: TGTGCCAGCAGCCACGGACTAGCGGGTCCTAGCACAGATACGCAGTATTTT.

V and J are TRBV6-2 or TRBV6-3 and TRBJ2-1, with 8 bases identical to TRBD2. From germline, CDR1 is MNHEY and CDR2 SVGEGT. The junction had 15 bases not matched to a gene; V was cut back by 4 bases and J by 7 bases. The CDR3 is made up of 17 amino acids. The CDR3 is CASSFKLSGASRNEQFF. The CDR3, as DNA: TGTGCCAGCAGTTTTAAACTTAGCGGGGCCTCGAGGAATGAGCAGTTCTTC.

Here the CDR3 DNA reads TGTGCCAGCAGTGGAGACAGGGGGCTTCAGGAGCAGTACTTC. Its translation: CASSGDRGLQEQYF. The chain joins TRBV6-1 to TRBJ2-7; 10 bases fit TRBD1. V was clipped by 4 bases and J by 7 bases; unmatched bases: 7. Germline CDR1 MNHNS, CDR2 SASEGT. This CDR3 is 14 amino acids long.